Listed below are T cell receptor beta chains from one sample, sequenced in a study of CD8+CD57+ T cells in acquired aplastic anemia. TCRdb passed the reads through MiXCR, listing each CDR3 protein once. The sample holds some 120,000 distinct CDR3 sequences, about 40% seen once. What was sequenced was sorted CD4+, CD8+, or CD8+CD57+ T cells (not recorded which) from PBMCs. These receptors came from a human donor with aplastic anemia. CDR3s include the opening cysteine and the closing phenylalanine or tryptophan. A D gene is named only where the DNA matches it firmly. For some rows the clone size is stated as once, few or many, or as a class when expanded; others skip it.

D,size,V,J,CDR3,DNA
NA,NA,TRBV13,TRBJ1-1,CASSLGPSNTEAFF,TGTGCCAGCAGCTTAGGTCCATCGAACACTGAAGCTTTCTTT
NA,many,TRBV5-8,TRBJ2-5,CASSLGGQLQETQYF,TGTGCCAGCAGCTTGGGTGGACAGCTTCAAGAGACCCAGTACTTC
TRBD1,many,TRBV5-6,TRBJ1-6,CASSFGTGNSPLHF,TGTGCCAGCAGCTTCGGGACAGGGAATTCACCCCTCCACTTT
NA,NA,TRBV20-1,TRBJ1-5,CSASGLLWGDNQPQHF,TGCAGTGCCAGCGGCCTGTTGTGGGGCGACAATCAGCCCCAGCATTTT
TRBD1,NA,TRBV10-3,TRBJ2-7,CAISRGQAGSYEQYF,TGTGCCATCAGCAGAGGACAGGCTGGCTCCTACGAGCAGTACTTC
NA,few,TRBV15,TRBJ1-2,CATSDWANYGYTF,TGTGCCACCAGCGATTGGGCTAACTATGGCTACACCTTC
TRBD1,many,TRBV6-5,TRBJ1-5,CASSDYRGQPQHF,TGTGCCAGCAGTGACTACAGGGGACAGCCCCAGCATTTT
NA,NA,TRBV19,TRBJ1-6,CASSTRPNSPLHF,TGTGCCAGTAGTACACGGCCTAATTCACCCCTCCACTTT
NA,many,TRBV11-2,TRBJ1-1,CASSPRVRETEAFF,TGTGCCAGCAGCCCGCGCGTCAGGGAGACTGAAGCTTTCTTT
NA,NA,TRBV10-3,TRBJ1-5,CAISPGVSNQPQHF,TGTGCCATCAGTCCAGGGGTGAGCAATCAGCCCCAGCATTTT
NA,few,TRBV2,TRBJ1-6,CASSRGEDNSPLHF,TGTGCCAGCAGTCGGGGGGAGGATAATTCACCCCTCCACTTT
NA,many,TRBV3-1,TRBJ1-1,CASSLVGANTEAFF,TGTGCCAGCAGTCTCGTAGGGGCGAACACTGAAGCTTTCTTT
NA,NA,TRBV15,TRBJ2-3,CATSGRQYTDTQYF,TGTGCCACCAGCGGACGACAGTACACAGATACGCAGTATTTT
NA,many,TRBV3-1,TRBJ1-1,CASSPPVDTVTEAFF,TGTGCCAGCAGCCCGCCGGTGGACACCGTCACTGAAGCTTTCTTT
NA,few,TRBV2,TRBJ1-1,CASSLESSLNTEAFF,TGTGCCAGCAGTTTAGAGTCTTCACTGAACACTGAAGCTTTCTTT
NA,NA,TRBV6-1,TRBJ1-5,CASSEVDSNQPQHF,TGTGCCAGCAGTGAGGTAGATAGCAATCAGCCCCAGCATTTT
TRBD2,many,TRBV19,TRBJ2-3,CASSISGRGDTDTQYF,TGTGCCAGTAGTATATCTGGGCGGGGGGACACAGATACGCAGTATTTT
NA,many,TRBV7-3,TRBJ2-3,CASSFLGRSTDTQYF,TGTGCCAGCAGCTTTCTCGGACGTAGCACAGATACGCAGTATTTT
NA,many,TRBV5-1,TRBJ2-1,CASKRTVTYNEQFF,TGCGCCAGCAAACGGACCGTCACTTACAATGAGCAGTTCTTC
TRBD1,many,TRBV20-1,TRBJ1-5,CSAKPTGQGFGQPQHF,TGCAGCGCTAAGCCGACGGGACAGGGGTTTGGGCAGCCCCAGCATTTT
NA,many,TRBV14,TRBJ2-2,CASSQAKTGGELFF,TGTGCCAGCAGCCAAGCGAAAACGGGCGGGGAGCTGTTTTTT
NA,NA,TRBV5-4,TRBJ1-1,CASSTGQTTEAFF,TGTGCCAGCAGCACCGGACAGACTACTGAAGCTTTCTTT
TRBD1,NA,TRBV19,TRBJ1-6,CASSTSGQGGSPLHF,TGTGCCAGTAGTACCTCGGGACAGGGTGGTTCACCCCTCCACTTT
NA,many,TRBV7-3,TRBJ1-1,CASSISPDSTEAFF,TGTGCCAGCAGCATAAGCCCCGATTCCACTGAAGCTTTCTTT
NA,many,TRBV20-1,TRBJ2-2,CSVTSGRNTGELFF,TGCAGTGTTACCTCAGGGAGGAACACCGGGGAGCTGTTTTTT
NA,many,TRBV24-1,TRBJ2-6,CATSEKAGANVLTF,TGTGCCACCAGTGAGAAGGCTGGGGCCAACGTCCTGACTTTC
TRBD2,NA,TRBV7-4,TRBJ2-1,CASSFQRSGGIHVQFF,TGTGCCAGCAGCTTTCAAAGAAGCGGGGGGATCCATGTGCAGTTCTTC
NA,NA,TRBV29-1,TRBJ1-1,CSVGSGTRSRDTEAFF,TGCAGCGTTGGGTCCGGGACACGATCGAGGGACACTGAAGCTTTCTTT
NA,many,TRBV15,TRBJ2-2,CATSRGVRNTGELFF,TGTGCCACCAGCAGAGGTGTCCGAAACACCGGGGAGCTGTTTTTT
TRBD1,many,TRBV20-1,TRBJ1-6,CSARGTGDSPLHF,TGCAGTGCTAGAGGGACAGGGGATTCACCCCTCCACTTT
TRBD2,NA,TRBV11-2,TRBJ2-3,CASSFGGLAGGPTDTQYF,TGTGCCAGCAGCTTCGGGGGACTAGCGGGGGGGCCCACAGATACGCAGTATTTT
NA,NA,TRBV28,TRBJ1-5,CASSIKKDTGVGNQPQHF,TGTGCCAGTAGTATAAAGAAGGACACCGGGGTAGGCAATCAGCCCCAGCATTTT
NA,many,TRBV7-9,TRBJ2-3,CASSTTTDTQYF,TGTGCCAGCAGTACTACCACAGATACGCAGTATTTT
TRBD2,NA,TRBV20-1,TRBJ2-7,CSARRESLEQYF,TGCAGTGCTAGGCGGGAGAGCCTCGAGCAGTACTTC
TRBD2,NA,TRBV10-3,TRBJ2-3,CAITQGLAAGDTQYF,TGTGCCATCACACAGGGACTAGCGGCGGGGGATACGCAGTATTTT
NA,many,TRBV28,TRBJ1-2,CASSLETGYGYTF,TGTGCCAGCAGTTTAGAGACAGGCTATGGCTACACCTTC
NA,many,TRBV19,TRBJ2-3,CASSIRGPTDTQYF,TGTGCCAGTAGTATTCGGGGGCCCACAGATACGCAGTATTTT
NA,NA,TRBV19,TRBJ1-6,CASSPRGGSPLHF,TGTGCCAGTAGCCCCAGGGGAGGGTCACCCCTCCACTTT
NA,NA,TRBV20-1,TRBJ2-7,CSTENGQGDYEQYF,TGCAGTACCGAAAACGGGCAGGGTGACTACGAGCAGTACTTC
TRBD2,many,TRBV19,TRBJ2-1,CASSGGGGNEQFF,TGTGCCAGTAGTGGCGGGGGGGGCAATGAGCAGTTCTTC
NA,few,TRBV4-2,TRBJ2-7,CASSRGQEQYF,TGTGCCAGCAGCCGGGGGCAAGAGCAGTACTTC
NA,once,TRBV10-3,TRBJ1-6,CATAEDSSPLHF,TGTGCCACCGCCGAGGATTCTTCACCCCTCCACTTT
TRBD2,NA,TRBV5-4,TRBJ2-1,CASSFPTSGGANGQFF,TGTGCCAGCAGCTTCCCGACTAGCGGGGGGGCAAATGGGCAGTTCTTC
NA,many,TRBV5-1,TRBJ1-1,CASSLDPGSHTEAFF,TGCGCCAGCAGCTTGGATCCGGGTTCCCACACTGAAGCTTTCTTT
TRBD1,few,TRBV12-3/TRBV12-4,TRBJ2-7,CASSDRGLSYEQYF,TGTGCCAGCAGTGACAGGGGGCTTTCCTACGAGCAGTACTTC
TRBD1,many,TRBV20-1,TRBJ1-1,CSAPRQGLNTEAFF,TGCAGTGCCCCCCGACAGGGGCTGAACACTGAAGCTTTCTTT
TRBD1,few,TRBV25-1,TRBJ1-6,CASSETGQGGNSPLHF,TGTGCCAGCAGTGAAACGGGACAGGGAGGGAATTCACCCCTCCACTTT
TRBD2,once,TRBV24-1,TRBJ2-5,CATSESGGRDGETQYF,TGTGCCACCAGTGAGAGCGGGGGGAGGGATGGAGAGACCCAGTACTTC
TRBD1,NA,TRBV6-1,TRBJ2-5,CASSEGGGVETQYF,TGTGCCAGCAGTGAAGGAGGGGGCGTCGAGACCCAGTACTTC
NA,NA,TRBV2,TRBJ2-7,CATSQCVKGSEQYF,TGTGCCACCTCCCAGTGTGTGAAGGGAAGTGAGCAGTACTTC
TRBD1,many,TRBV4-3,TRBJ1-2,CASSPGNPGTGDGYTF,TGCGCCAGCAGCCCCGGCAACCCCGGGACAGGGGATGGCTACACCTTC
NA,NA,TRBV4-2,TRBJ1-2,CASSQGSETAPYYGYTF,TGTGCCAGCAGCCAAGGCTCTGAGACAGCTCCATACTATGGCTACACCTTC
TRBD1,many,TRBV14,TRBJ1-2,CASSPPGQKNYGYTF,TGTGCCAGCAGCCCACCGGGACAGAAAAACTATGGCTACACCTTC
NA,NA,TRBV9,TRBJ1-5,CASSVVGEGPINQPQHF,TGTGCCAGCAGCGTAGTTGGTGAAGGACCGATCAATCAGCCCCAGCATTTT